This TCR beta chain was captured by sequencing in a study of T cell responses to AZD1222 COVID-19 vaccine. CDR1 SNHLY and CDR2 FYNNEI come from the germline V gene. The CDR3 consists of 15 residues. V shed 7 bases and J shed 0 bases, with 13 bases lying between them. Measured with immunoSEQ multiplex PCR; TCRdb has only the in-frame clones, and not every one. The repertoire consists of 130,000 to 150,000 clones, with approximately 88% occurring once and the leading ten covering over 12%. This clone occurred once. Specimen: peripheral blood, collected on day 0 of AZD1222 vaccination. V gene TRBV2 combines with J gene TRBJ1-3, with D perhaps TRBD1 (6 bases). This sequence originates from an adult in good health. In DNA, the CDR3 is TGTGCCAGCAATTCAGGGGTCCACTCTGGAAACACCATATATTTT. Translated, it gives CASNSGVHSGNTIYF. The whole variable domain, remainder taken from reference TRBV2 and TRBJ1-3, is EPEVTQTPSHQVTQMGQEVILRCVPISNHLYFYWYRQILGQKVEFLVSFYNNEISEKSEIFDDQFSVERPDGSNFTLKIRSTKLEDSAMYFCASNSGVHSGNTIYFGEGSWLTVV.